The 27 T cell receptor beta chains below were found in one sample sequenced in a study of cytomegalovirus exposure and HLA in healthy donors. Amplification used 60 Vbeta primers and 13 Jbeta primers. Profiling relied on immunoSEQ multiplex PCR, and the TCRdb table lists in-frame clones only, not all of them. The table shows about 160,000 clones, with over 65% occurring only once. The sample taken for sequencing was PBMCs. The receptors were sampled from a young man in good health and CMV-seropositive.

V and J are TRBV5-6 and TRBJ1-1, with 8 bases fitting TRBD1. This CDR3 has 15 residues. V lost 5 bases to trimming and J lost 3 bases; unmatched junction nucleotides: 9. Germline values: CDR1 SGHDT, CDR2 YYEEEE. The CDR3 DNA follows: TGTGCCAGCAGAAGGGCAGGGGGCTTGTACACTGAAGCTTTCTTT. Translating gives CASRRAGGLYTEAFF.

A few counts support this clone. This chain uses TRBV11-2 with TRBJ1-4, with 9 bases identical to TRBD1. The germline gives CDR1 SGHAT, CDR2 FQNNGV. Trimming took 4 bases from V and 8 from J; bases not matched to a gene: 8. This CDR3 is 15 amino acids long. The CDR3 DNA reads TGTGCCAGCAGCTCACTACAGGGGGCTGGGGAAAAACTGTTTTTT. It is translated as CASSSLQGAGEKLFF.

Only a few counts were recorded for this clone. The V gene is TRBV7-2, the J gene TRBJ1-1; D gene ambiguous. V lost 5 bases and J lost 2, with 15 bases in between. Germline assignment: CDR1 SGHTA and CDR2 FQGNSA. The CDR3 has 15 amino acids. CDR3 bases: TGTGCCAGCAGCCAAATGCACAAATTTAACACTGAAGCTTTCTTT. Translated: CASSQMHKFNTEAFF.

The chain joins TRBV11-2 to TRBJ1-2, with D unresolved. V gave up 1 base and J gave up 8 bases, with 11 bases separating them. The CDR3 spans 13 residues. CDR1 SGHAT and CDR2 FQNNGV come from the germline V gene. This chain's CDR3 is CASSLAGSGGYTF. DNA of the CDR3: TGTGCCAGCAGCTTAGCCGGGAGTGGAGGCTACACCTTC.

The chain employs TRBV2 and TRBJ1-1; weak D call: TRBD1 (5 bases). The CDR3 covers 11 residues. The germline V gene encodes CDR1 SNHLY and CDR2 FYNNEI. Between the trimmed V and J ends, which lost 3 bases and 12 bases, there was a span of 11 bases. CDR3 DNA sequence: TGTGCCAGCAGTGATGGGGGGAGTACTTTCTTT. Translation gives CASSDGGSTFF. Looking up the rest from reference TRBV2 and TRBJ1-1 gives the full variable domain: EPEVTQTPSHQVTQMGQEVILRCVPISNHLYFYWYRQILGQKVEFLVSFYNNEISEKSEIFDDQFSVERPDGSNFTLKIRSTKLEDSAMYFCASSDGGSTFFGQGTRLTVV.

The chain has TRBV7-6 and TRBJ1-2; 7 bases match TRBD1. Germline trimming cut 5 bases from V and 2 bases from J; bases unmatched to any gene: 2. CDR1 and CDR2 from the germline V gene are SGHVS and FNYEAQ. The CDR3 spans 13 residues. The DNA of the CDR3 is TGTGCCAGCAGCAGGGGGCAGAACTATGGCTACACCTTC. Its translation is CASSRGQNYGYTF.

This sequence joins TRBV29-1 and TRBJ1-3; D not resolved. The CDR3 runs to 15 residues. Germline assignment: CDR1 SQVTM and CDR2 ANQGSEA. V was cut by 1 base and J by 4 bases, with 14 bases left in between. The chain's CDR3 is CSVEVLSGRGNTIYF. Here the CDR3 DNA reads TGCAGCGTTGAAGTATTATCAGGTCGGGGAAACACCATATATTTT.

The genes are TRBV4-1 and TRBJ2-2; TRBD1 is a possible D gene (6 bases). The V gene lost 0 bases and the J gene lost 2 bases, with 13 bases spanning the gap. The CDR3 spans 17 residues. CDR1 and CDR2 (germline): MGHRA, YSYEKL. CDR3 sequence: CASSQDRGWDNTGELFF. The DNA for the CDR3 is TGCGCCAGCAGCCAAGATAGGGGGTGGGATAACACCGGGGAGCTGTTTTTT.

The chain joins TRBV7-9 to TRBJ1-1; D possibly corresponds to TRBD1 (5 bases). The germline CDR1 and CDR2 sequences are SEHNR and FQNEAQ (reference sequence). The CDR3 loop spans 13 amino acids. V lost 5 bases and J 3 bases, leaving 10 bases between the germline ends. The CDR3, as DNA: TGTGCCAGCAGCCCCAGGGTAGACACTGAAGCTTTCTTT. It translates to CASSPRVDTEAFF.

V gene TRBV29-1 combines with J gene TRBJ1-2, with 9 positions matching TRBD1. The junction had 14 bases not matched to a gene; V was cut back by 5 bases and J by 4 bases. Germline V gene sequence: CDR1 SQVTM, CDR2 ANQGSEA. There are 16 residues in the CDR3. The CDR3 DNA follows: TGCAGCGTTCCTACAGGGGGCGCTTCCAGTGCCTATGGCTACACCTTC. Encoded protein: CSVPTGGASSAYGYTF.

This clone appeared a few times. The rearrangement uses TRBV7-9 and TRBJ1-5; 8 bases match TRBD1. Per germline, CDR1 SEHNR and CDR2 FQNEAQ (reference sequence). Trimming took 5 bases from V and 9 from J; bases not matched to a gene: 9. The CDR3 totals 14 residues. CDR3 sequence: CASSPGDRIPPQHF. The CDR3 nucleotides are TGTGCCAGCAGCCCTGGGGACAGGATCCCGCCCCAGCATTTT.

This chain connects TRBV6-1 to TRBJ1-2; 10 nucleotides align to TRBD1. The CDR3 spans 18 residues. V gave up 1 base and J gave up 3 bases; unmatched junction bases: 11. Germline assignment: CDR1 MNHNS and CDR2 SASEGT. The CDR3 region is CASSEEGRQGAIDYGYTF. In DNA form, the CDR3 reads TGTGCCAGCAGTGAAGAAGGGAGACAGGGGGCGATAGACTATGGCTACACCTTC.

The table lists this clone with a few counts. This chain joins TRBV5-1 and TRBJ2-6; 11 positions match TRBD1. The CDR3 sequence is 18 residues long. CDR1 is SGHRS, CDR2 YFSETQ, per germline. After removal of 0 bases from V and 2 bases from J, the junction contained 4 bases not matched to a gene. The CDR3 DNA reads as TGCGCCAGCAGCTTGGTAGGGACAGGGGGTGCTGGGGCCAACGTCCTGACTTTC. It codes for CASSLVGTGGAGANVLTF.

The chain has TRBV5-1 and TRBJ2-2, with 12 bases lining up with TRBD2. This CDR3 spans 16 amino acids. The germline CDR1 and CDR2 sequences are SGHRS and YFSETQ. The J segment lost 1 base and the V segment lost 4 bases, leaving 2 bases of the junction unmatched. CDR3 in amino acids: CASSPSGRENTGELFF. In nucleotides, the CDR3 is TGCGCCAGCAGCCCTAGCGGGAGGGAGAACACCGGGGAGCTGTTTTTT.

This chain joins TRBV30 and TRBJ1-1; 9 nucleotides line up with TRBD1. V dropped 2 bases and J dropped 4; count of bases not matched to a gene: 5. Germline values: CDR1 GTSNPN, CDR2 SVGIG (reference sequence). The length of the CDR3 is 14 residues. CDR3 nucleotides: TGTGCCTGGAGTAAGGACAGGGGAGGCACTGAAGCTTTCTTT. Translated: CAWSKDRGGTEAFF. Full variable domain (missing parts from reference TRBV30 and TRBJ1-1): SQTIHQWPATLVQPVGSPLSLECTVEGTSNPNLYWYRQAAGRGLQLLFYSVGIGQISSEVPQNLSASRPQDRQFILSSKKLLLSDSGFYLCAWSKDRGGTEAFFGQGTRLTVV.

The rearrangement links TRBV13 to TRBJ1-4; 7 bases agree with TRBD1. Trimming removed 4 bases from V and 5 bases from J; junction bases left unmatched: 4. The CDR3 runs 14 residues. Germline V gives CDR1 PRHDT, CDR2 FYEKMQ (reference sequence). CDR3 in DNA: TGTGCCAGCAGCTCCCAGACAGGGAATGAAAAACTGTTTTTT. This gives the protein CASSSQTGNEKLFF. The full variable domain, its missing parts supplied by reference TRBV13 and TRBJ1-4, is AAGVIQSPRHLIKEKRETATLKCYPIPRHDTVYWYQQGPGQDPQFLISFYEKMQSDKGSIPDRFSAQQFSDYHSELNMSSLELGDSALYFCASSSQTGNEKLFFGSGTQLSVL.

The chain combines TRBV27 with TRBJ1-1; D unresolved. The CDR3 runs 14 residues. Trimming took 5 bases from V and 5 from J, leaving 15 bases between them. Germline loops: CDR1 MNHEY, CDR2 SMNVEV (reference sequence). CDR3 DNA sequence: TGTGCCAGCAGTGCGGGGTTTGGGAGGACTGAAGCTTTCTTT. It is translated as CASSAGFGRTEAFF.

The gene calls are TRBV28 and TRBJ2-7, with D maybe TRBD2 (6 bases). Trimming cost V 5 bases and J 2 bases, with 13 bases left between them. The CDR3 has 14 amino acids. Germline V lookup: CDR1 MDHEN, CDR2 SYDVKM. CDR3 residues: CASSPGTLPYEQYV. The DNA for the CDR3 is TGTGCCAGCAGTCCCGGGACTCTGCCCTACGAGCAGTACGTC.

This sequence joins TRBV14 and TRBJ2-1; 13 bases are shared with TRBD2. The CDR3 loop spans 22 amino acids. Germline V gene data show CDR1 as SGHDN and CDR2 as FVKESK. J lost 8 bases, V lost 4 bases, and 26 bases had no gene match. CDR3 DNA: TGTGCCAGCAGCCGCCAGATCCCCCCGGGACTAGCGGGGCTCATATCCAGGGATGAGCAGTTCTTC. Encoded protein: CASSRQIPPGLAGLISRDEQFF.

The CDR3 nucleotides read TGTGCAAGTCGCCTCAGAGACAGGGGACCACTGAACACTGAAGCTTTCTTT. The encoded protein is CASRLRDRGPLNTEAFF. The chain carries TRBV12-2 and TRBJ1-1; the table's D gene call, TRBD1, was not cross checked with the DNA. TRBV12-2 represents a pseudogene. CDR3 size: 17 residues.

V is TRBV6-1 and J is TRBJ1-2; TRBD1 aligns across 8 bases. The CDR3 spans 16 residues. The V gene's germline CDR1 is MNHNS and CDR2 SASEGT. Unmatched junction bases numbered 5, after V lost 0 bases and J lost 2 bases. The CDR3 loop is CASSEAPGGGNYGYTF. CDR3 sequence (DNA): TGTGCCAGCAGTGAAGCACCAGGGGGCGGGAACTATGGCTACACCTTC.

The chain links TRBV10-3 to TRBJ1-1; TRBD1 matches 9 bases. The CDR3 has 15 residues. The germline V gene has CDR1 ENHRY and CDR2 SYGVKD. The trim removed 5 bases at V and 5 bases at J, leaving 9 bases unmatched. The CDR3 loop is CAISLQGALGTEAFF. The CDR3 region has the DNA TGTGCCATCAGTTTACAGGGGGCTTTAGGGACTGAAGCTTTCTTT.

The chain combines TRBV18 with TRBJ1-2; 7 nucleotides agree with TRBD1. There are 14 residues in the CDR3. CDR1 and CDR2 from the germline V gene are KGHSH and LQKENI. J was trimmed by 4 bases and V by 3 bases; bases with no gene match: 5. The CDR3 coding sequence is TGTGCCAGCTCACCCGTAGGGGACAGCTATGGCTACACCTTC. Protein sequence: CASSPVGDSYGYTF.

This clone showed up just once. This chain connects TRBV5-7 to TRBJ2-7; 9 bases match TRBD1. TRBV5-7 falls under the ORF class, with uncertain function. This CDR3 contains 16 residues. V gave up 5 bases and J gave up 0 bases; unmatched junction bases: 9. CDR3 nucleotide sequence: TGTGCCAGCAGACCTGTCCGGGACAGGGTCTCCTACGAGCAGTACGTC. Protein sequence: CASRPVRDRVSYEQYV.

In its sample, this clone was seen a few times. The chain combines TRBV4-1 with TRBJ1-1; 8 nucleotides line up with TRBD1. The V gene's germline CDR1 is MGHRA and CDR2 YSYEKL. This CDR3 comprises 19 residues. Germline trimming cut 5 bases from V and 0 bases from J; bases unmatched to any gene: 17. As DNA, the CDR3 is TGCGCCAGCAGCAGAGATATAGGAGGACAGGGCCGCATGAACACTGAAGCTTTCTTT. Translation: CASSRDIGGQGRMNTEAFF.

The chain uses TRBV7-2 and TRBJ1-2; maybe TRBD1 (6 bases). Germline V gene lookup returns CDR1 SGHTA and CDR2 FQGNSA. The V end lost 3 bases, the J end lost 1 base, and 6 bases lay between the germline ends. This CDR3 contains 13 residues. The CDR3 nucleotides are TGTGCCAGCAGCTTGGACAGTAACTATGGCTACACCTTC. This gives the protein CASSLDSNYGYTF.

The gene calls are TRBV19 and TRBJ1-5; D might be TRBD1 (5 bases). The CDR3 runs 14 residues. V lost 10 bases and J lost 2, with 15 bases in between. In germline, CDR1 is LNHDA, CDR2 SQIVND (reference sequence). The CDR3 region has the DNA TGTGCCACCGATAGGGGCGGGGGCAATCAGCCCCAGCATTTT. Translating it yields CATDRGGGNQPQHF.